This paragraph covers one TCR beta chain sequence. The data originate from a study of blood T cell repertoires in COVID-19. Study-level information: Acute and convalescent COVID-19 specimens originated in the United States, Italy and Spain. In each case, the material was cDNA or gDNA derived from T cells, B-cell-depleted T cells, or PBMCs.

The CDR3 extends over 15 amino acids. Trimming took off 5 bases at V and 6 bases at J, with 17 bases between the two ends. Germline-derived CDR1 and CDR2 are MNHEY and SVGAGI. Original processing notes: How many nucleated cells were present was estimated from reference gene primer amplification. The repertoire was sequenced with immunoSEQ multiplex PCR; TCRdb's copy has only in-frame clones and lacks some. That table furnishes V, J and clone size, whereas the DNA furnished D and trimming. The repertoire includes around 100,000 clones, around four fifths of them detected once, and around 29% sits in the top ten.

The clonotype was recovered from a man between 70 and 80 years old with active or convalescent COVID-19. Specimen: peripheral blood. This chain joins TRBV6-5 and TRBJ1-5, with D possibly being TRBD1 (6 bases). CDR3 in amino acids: CASSPRYRAGQPQHF. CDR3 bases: TGTGCCAGCAGTCCGAGGTACAGGGCCGGTCAGCCCCAGCATTTT.